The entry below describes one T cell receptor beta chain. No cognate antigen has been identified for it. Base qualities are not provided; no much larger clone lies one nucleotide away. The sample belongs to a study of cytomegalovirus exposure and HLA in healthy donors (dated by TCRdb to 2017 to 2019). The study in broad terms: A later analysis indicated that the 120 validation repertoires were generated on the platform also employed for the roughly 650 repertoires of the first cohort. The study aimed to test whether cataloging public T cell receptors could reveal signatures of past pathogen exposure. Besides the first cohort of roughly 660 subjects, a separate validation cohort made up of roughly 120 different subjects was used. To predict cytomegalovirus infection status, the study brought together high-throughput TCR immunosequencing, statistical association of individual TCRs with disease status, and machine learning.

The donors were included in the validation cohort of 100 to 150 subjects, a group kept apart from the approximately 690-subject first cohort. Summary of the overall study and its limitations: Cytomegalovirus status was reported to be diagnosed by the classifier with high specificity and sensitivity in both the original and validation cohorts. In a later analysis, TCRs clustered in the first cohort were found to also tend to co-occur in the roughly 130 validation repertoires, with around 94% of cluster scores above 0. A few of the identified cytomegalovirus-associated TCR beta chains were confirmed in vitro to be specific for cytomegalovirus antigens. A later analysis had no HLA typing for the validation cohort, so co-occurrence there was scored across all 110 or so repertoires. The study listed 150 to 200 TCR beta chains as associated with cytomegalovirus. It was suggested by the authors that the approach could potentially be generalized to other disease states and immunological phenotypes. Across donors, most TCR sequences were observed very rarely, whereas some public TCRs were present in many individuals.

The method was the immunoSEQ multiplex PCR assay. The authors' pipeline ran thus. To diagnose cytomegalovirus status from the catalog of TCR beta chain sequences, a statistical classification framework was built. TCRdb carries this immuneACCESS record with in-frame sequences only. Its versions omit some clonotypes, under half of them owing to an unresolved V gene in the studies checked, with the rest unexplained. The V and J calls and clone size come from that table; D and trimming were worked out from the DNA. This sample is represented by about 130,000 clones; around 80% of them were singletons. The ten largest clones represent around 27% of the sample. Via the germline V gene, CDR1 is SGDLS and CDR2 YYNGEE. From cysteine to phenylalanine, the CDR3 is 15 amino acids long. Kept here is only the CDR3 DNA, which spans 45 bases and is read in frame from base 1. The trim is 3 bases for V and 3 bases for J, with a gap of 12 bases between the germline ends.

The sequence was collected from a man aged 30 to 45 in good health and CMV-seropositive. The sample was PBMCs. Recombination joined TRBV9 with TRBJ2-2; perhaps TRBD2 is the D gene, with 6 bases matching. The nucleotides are TGTGCCAGCAGCGCCCCGGGACTCCACACCGGGGAGCTGTTTTTT. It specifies CASSAPGLHTGELFF.